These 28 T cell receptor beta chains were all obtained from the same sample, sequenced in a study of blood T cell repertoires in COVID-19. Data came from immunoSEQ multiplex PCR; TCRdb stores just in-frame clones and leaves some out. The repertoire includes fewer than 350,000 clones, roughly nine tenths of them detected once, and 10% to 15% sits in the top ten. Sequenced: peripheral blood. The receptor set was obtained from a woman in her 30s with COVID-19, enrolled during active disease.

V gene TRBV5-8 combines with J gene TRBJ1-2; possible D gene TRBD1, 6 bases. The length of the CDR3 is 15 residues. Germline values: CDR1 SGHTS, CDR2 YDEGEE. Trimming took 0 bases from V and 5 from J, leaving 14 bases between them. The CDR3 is CASSLEDSRLYGYTF. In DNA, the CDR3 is TGTGCCAGCAGCTTGGAGGACAGCCGCTTGTATGGCTACACCTTC. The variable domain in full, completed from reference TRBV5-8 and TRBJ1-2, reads EAGVTQSPTHLIKTRGQQATLRCSPISGHTSVYWYQQALGLGLQFLLWYDEGEERNRGNFPPRFSGRQFPNYSSELNVNALELEDSALYLCASSLEDSRLYGYTFGSGTRLTVV.

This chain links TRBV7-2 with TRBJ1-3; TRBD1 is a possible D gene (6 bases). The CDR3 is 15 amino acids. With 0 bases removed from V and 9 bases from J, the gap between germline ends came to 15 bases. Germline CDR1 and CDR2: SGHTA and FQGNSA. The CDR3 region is CASSLAGAARSTIYF. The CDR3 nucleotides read TGTGCCAGCAGCTTAGCGGGGGCCGCTCGATCCACCATATATTTT.

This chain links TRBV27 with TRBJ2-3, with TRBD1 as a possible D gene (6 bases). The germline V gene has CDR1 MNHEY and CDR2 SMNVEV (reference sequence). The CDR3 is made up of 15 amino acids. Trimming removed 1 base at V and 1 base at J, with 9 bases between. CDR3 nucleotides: TGTGCCAGCAGTTTATTCAGGGGCCGCACAGATACGCAGTATTTT. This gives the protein CASSLFRGRTDTQYF.

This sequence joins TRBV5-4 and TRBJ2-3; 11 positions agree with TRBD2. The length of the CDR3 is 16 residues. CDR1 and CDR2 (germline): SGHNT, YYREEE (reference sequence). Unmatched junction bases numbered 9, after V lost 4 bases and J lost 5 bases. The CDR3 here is CASSPIAGGMGDTQYF. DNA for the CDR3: TGTGCCAGCAGCCCGATAGCGGGGGGGATGGGAGATACGCAGTATTTT.

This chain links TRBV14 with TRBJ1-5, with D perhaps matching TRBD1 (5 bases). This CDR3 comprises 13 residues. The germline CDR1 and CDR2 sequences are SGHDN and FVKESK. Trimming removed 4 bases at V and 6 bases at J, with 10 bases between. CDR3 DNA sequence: TGTGCCAGCAGCCCTTCGCAGGGTCAGCCCCAGCATTTT. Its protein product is CASSPSQGQPQHF.

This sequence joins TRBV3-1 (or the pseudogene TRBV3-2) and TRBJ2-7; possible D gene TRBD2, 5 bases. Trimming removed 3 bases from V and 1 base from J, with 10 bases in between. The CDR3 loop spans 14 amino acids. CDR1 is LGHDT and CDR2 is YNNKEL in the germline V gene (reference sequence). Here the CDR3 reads CASSHPGVSYEQYF. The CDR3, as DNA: TGTGCCAGCAGCCATCCCGGGGTATCCTACGAGCAGTACTTC.

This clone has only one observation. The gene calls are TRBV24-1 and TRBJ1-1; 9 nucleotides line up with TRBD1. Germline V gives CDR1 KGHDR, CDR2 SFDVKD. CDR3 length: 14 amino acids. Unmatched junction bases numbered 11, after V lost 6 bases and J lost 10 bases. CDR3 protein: CATSRTGQGDGAFF. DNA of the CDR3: TGTGCCACCAGTAGGACGGGACAGGGTGACGGAGCTTTCTTT.

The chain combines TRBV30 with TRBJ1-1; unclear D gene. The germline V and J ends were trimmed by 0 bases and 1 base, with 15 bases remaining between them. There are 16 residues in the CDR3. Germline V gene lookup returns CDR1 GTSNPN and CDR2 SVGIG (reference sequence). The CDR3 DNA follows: TGTGCCTGGAGTGTAGAGAAACTAGCTGCGAACACTGAAGCTTTCTTT. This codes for CAWSVEKLAANTEAFF.

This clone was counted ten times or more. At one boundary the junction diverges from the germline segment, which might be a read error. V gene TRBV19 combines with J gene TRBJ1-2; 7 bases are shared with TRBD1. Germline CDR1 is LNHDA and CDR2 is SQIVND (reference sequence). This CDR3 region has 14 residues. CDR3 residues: CASNIGGSNYGYTF. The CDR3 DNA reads TGTGCCAGTAATATAGGGGGCTCTAACTATGGCTACACCTTC.

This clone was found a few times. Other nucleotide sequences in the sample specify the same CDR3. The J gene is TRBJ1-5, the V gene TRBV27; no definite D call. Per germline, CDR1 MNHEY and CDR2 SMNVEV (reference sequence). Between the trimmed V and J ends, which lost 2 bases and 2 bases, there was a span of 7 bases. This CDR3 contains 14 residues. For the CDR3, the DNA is TGTGCCAGCAGTTTAAGGCAGGGCAATCAGCCCCAGCATTTT. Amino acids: CASSLRQGNQPQHF.

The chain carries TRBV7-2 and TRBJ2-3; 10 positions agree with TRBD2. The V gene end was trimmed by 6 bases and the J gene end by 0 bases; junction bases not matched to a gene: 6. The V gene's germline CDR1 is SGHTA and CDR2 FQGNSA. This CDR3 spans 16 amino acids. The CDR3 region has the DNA TGTGCCAGCAGTTTTAGCGGGGGGTTTAGCACAGATACGCAGTATTTT. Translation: CASSFSGGFSTDTQYF.

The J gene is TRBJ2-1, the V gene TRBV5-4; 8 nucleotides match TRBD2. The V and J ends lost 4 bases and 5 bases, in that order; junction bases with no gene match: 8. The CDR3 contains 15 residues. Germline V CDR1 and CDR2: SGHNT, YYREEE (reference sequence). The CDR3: CASSPGGASNNEQFF. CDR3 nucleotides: TGTGCCAGCAGCCCCGGGGGGGCGTCGAACAATGAGCAGTTCTTC.

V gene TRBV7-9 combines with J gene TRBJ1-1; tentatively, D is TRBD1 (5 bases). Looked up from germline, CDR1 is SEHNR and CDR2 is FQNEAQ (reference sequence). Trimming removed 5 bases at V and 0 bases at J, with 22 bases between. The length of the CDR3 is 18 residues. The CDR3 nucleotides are TGTGCCAGCAGCCAAGGATTTGGGCCCGAGACAGTGAACACTGAAGCTTTCTTT. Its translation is CASSQGFGPETVNTEAFF. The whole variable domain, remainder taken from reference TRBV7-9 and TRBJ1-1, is DTGVSQNPRHKITKRGQNVTFRCDPISEHNRLYWYRQTLGQGPEFLTYFQNEAQLEKSRLLSDRFSAERPKGSFSTLEIQRTEQGDSAMYLCASSQGFGPETVNTEAFFGQGTRLTVV.

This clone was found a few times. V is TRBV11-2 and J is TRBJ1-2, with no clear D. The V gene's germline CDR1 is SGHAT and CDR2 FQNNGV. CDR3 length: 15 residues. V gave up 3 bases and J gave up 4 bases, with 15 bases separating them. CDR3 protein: CASSFGRAVGYGYTF. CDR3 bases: TGTGCCAGCAGCTTCGGGCGGGCGGTCGGCTATGGCTACACCTTC.

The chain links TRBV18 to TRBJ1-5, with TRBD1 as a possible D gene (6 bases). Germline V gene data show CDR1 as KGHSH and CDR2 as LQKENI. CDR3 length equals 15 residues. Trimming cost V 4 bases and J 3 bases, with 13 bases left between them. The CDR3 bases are TGTGCCAGCTCACGAACCGGACAGCACAATCAGCCCCAGCATTTT. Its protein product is CASSRTGQHNQPQHF.

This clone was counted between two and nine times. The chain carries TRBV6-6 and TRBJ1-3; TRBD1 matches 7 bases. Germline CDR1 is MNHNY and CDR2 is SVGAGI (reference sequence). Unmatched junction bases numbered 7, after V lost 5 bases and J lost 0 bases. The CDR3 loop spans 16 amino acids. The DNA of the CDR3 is TGTGCCAGCAGTCAACAGGGGACGAGCTCTGGAAACACCATATATTTT. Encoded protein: CASSQQGTSSGNTIYF.

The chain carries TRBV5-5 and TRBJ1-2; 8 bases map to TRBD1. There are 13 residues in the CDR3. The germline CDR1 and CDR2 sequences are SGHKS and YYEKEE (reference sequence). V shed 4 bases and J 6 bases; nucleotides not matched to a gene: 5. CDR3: CASSRRGRDGYTF. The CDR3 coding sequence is TGTGCCAGCAGCCGCAGGGGGCGGGATGGCTACACCTTC.

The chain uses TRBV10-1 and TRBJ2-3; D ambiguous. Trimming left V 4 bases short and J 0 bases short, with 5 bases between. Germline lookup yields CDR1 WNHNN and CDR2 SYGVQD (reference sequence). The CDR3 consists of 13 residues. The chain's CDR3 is CASSALSTDTQYF. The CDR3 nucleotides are TGCGCCAGCAGTGCCCTTAGCACAGATACGCAGTATTTT.

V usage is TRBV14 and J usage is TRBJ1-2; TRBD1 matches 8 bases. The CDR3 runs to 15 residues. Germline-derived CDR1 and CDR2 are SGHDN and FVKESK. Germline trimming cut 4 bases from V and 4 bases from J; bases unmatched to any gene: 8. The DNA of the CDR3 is TGTGCCAGCAGCCCACTACAGGGGGGAGGCTATGGCTACACCTTC. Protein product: CASSPLQGGGYGYTF.

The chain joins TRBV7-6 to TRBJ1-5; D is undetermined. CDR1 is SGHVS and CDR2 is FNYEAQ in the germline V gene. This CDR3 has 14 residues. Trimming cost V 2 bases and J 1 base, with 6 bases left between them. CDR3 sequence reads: CASSLRRSNQPQHF. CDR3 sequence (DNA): TGTGCCAGCAGCTTACGGAGAAGCAATCAGCCCCAGCATTTT.

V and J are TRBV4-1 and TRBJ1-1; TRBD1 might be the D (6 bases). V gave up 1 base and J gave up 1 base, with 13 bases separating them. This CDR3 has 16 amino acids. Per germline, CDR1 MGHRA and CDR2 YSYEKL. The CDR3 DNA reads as TGCGCCAGCAGCCAAGGGGGGGGCAGGGCGAACACTGAAGCTTTCTTT. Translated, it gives CASSQGGGRANTEAFF.

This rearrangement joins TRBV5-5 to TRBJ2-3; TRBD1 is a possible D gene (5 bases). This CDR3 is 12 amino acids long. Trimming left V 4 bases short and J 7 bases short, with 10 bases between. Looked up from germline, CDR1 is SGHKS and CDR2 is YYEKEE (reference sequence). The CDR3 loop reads CASSPRQYTQYF. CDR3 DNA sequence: TGTGCCAGCAGCCCGAGACAGTATACGCAGTATTTT.

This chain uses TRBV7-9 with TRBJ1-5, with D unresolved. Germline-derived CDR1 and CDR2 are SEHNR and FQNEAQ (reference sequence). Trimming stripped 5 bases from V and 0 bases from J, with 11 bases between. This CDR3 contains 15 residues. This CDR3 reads CASSQAGISNQPQHF. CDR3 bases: TGTGCCAGCAGCCAAGCGGGAATTAGCAATCAGCCCCAGCATTTT.

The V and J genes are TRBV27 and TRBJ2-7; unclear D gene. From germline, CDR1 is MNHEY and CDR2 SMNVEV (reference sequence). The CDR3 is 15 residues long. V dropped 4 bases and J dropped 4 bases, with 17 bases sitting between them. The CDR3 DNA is TGTGCCAGCAGTTCGATTACAGAAACCGATTACGAGCAGTACTTC. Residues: CASSSITETDYEQYF.

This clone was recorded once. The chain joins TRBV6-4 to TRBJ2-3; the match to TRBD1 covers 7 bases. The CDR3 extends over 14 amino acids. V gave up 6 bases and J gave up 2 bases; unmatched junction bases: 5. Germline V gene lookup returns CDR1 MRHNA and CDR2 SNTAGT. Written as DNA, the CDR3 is TGTGCCAGCAGCCCCGGGACAGACACAGATACGCAGTATTTT. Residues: CASSPGTDTDTQYF.

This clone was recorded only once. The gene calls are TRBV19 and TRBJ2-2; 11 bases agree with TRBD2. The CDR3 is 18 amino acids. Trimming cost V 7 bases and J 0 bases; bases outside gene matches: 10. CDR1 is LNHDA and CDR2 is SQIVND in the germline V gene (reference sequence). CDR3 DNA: TGTGCCAGTAATTACCCGCTAGCGGGGGGCTCGAACACCGGGGAGCTGTTTTTT. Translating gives CASNYPLAGGSNTGELFF.

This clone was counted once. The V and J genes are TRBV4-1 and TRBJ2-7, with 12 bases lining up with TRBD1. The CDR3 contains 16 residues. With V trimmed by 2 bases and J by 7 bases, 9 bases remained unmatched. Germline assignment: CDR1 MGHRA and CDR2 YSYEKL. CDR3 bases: TGCGCCAGCAGCCAAAACTGGGGACAGGGGGCGCTTGAGCAGTACTTC. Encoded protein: CASSQNWGQGALEQYF.

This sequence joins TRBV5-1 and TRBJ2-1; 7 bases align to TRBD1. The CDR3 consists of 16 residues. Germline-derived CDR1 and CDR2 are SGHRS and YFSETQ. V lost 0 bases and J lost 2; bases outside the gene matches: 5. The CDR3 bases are TGCGCCAGCAGCTTGGGGTACAGGGGACCCTACAATGAGCAGTTCTTC. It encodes CASSLGYRGPYNEQFF.